The 20 T cell receptor beta chains below come from one sample, sequenced in a study of blood T cell repertoires in COVID-19. Produced via immunoSEQ multiplex PCR; TCRdb's table is partial and in-frame only. The table includes some 250,000 clones, 83% detected once. The specimen was peripheral blood. All receptors derive from a man aged 40-50 years with active or convalescent COVID-19.

The sample holds a few counts of this clone. V usage is TRBV5-6 and J usage is TRBJ1-2; D unresolved. The CDR3 totals 11 residues. Trimming left V 2 bases short and J 8 bases short, with 7 bases between. The V gene's germline CDR1 is SGHDT and CDR2 YYEEEE. DNA for the CDR3: TGTGCCAGCAGCTTATCGAGCGGCTACACCTTC. Protein sequence: CASSLSSGYTF.

The gene calls are TRBV24-1 and TRBJ2-1; 7 bases are shared with TRBD1. J gave up 8 bases and V 1 base, and 7 bases lay outside the gene matches. Germline V gives CDR1 KGHDR, CDR2 SFDVKD. The CDR3 consists of 15 residues. The CDR3 DNA reads as TGTGCCACCAGTGATTTAATACAACAGGGGCATGAGCAGTTCTTC. Translation gives CATSDLIQQGHEQFF.

The rearrangement links TRBV7-2 to TRBJ2-3; 8 bases match TRBD2. Unmatched junction bases numbered 8, after V lost 0 bases and J lost 3 bases. Germline loops: CDR1 SGHTA, CDR2 FQGNSA. There are 17 residues in the CDR3. The CDR3 DNA sequence: TGTGCCAGCAGCTTAGCCTCCGGGACTAGAGTTACAGATACGCAGTATTTT. It is translated as CASSLASGTRVTDTQYF.

V is TRBV7-8 and J is TRBJ2-2, with D tentatively TRBD1 (5 bases). Trimming removed 1 base at V and 6 bases at J, with 9 bases between. This CDR3 has 14 residues. Germline V gene sequence: CDR1 SGHVS, CDR2 FQNEAQ. For the CDR3, the DNA is TGTGCCAGCAGCTTAGAGGGCAGGGCCGGGGAGCTGTTTTTT. Encoded protein: CASSLEGRAGELFF.

The chain joins TRBV11-2 to TRBJ1-2, with TRBD1 matching over 7 bases. The trim removed 5 bases at V and 4 bases at J, leaving 10 bases unmatched. Germline values: CDR1 SGHAT, CDR2 FQNNGV. This CDR3 has 15 residues. DNA for the CDR3: TGTGCCAGCAGCCCGCCTGACGGACAGGTCTATGGCTACACCTTC. Amino acid sequence: CASSPPDGQVYGYTF.

This chain uses TRBV9 with TRBJ1-5; tentatively, D is TRBD1 (6 bases). The germline V gene has CDR1 SGDLS and CDR2 YYNGEE. The CDR3 is made up of 15 amino acids. V lost 3 bases, J lost 6 bases, and 16 bases lay in between. The CDR3 sequence is CASSAGMGAGQPQHF. Here the CDR3 DNA reads TGTGCCAGCAGCGCAGGGATGGGGGCAGGTCAGCCCCAGCATTTT.

V is TRBV11-3 and J is TRBJ1-2; no reliable D call. This CDR3 spans 13 amino acids. The germline V and J ends were trimmed by 3 bases and 2 bases, with 7 bases remaining between them. Germline values: CDR1 SGHNT, CDR2 YENEEA. CDR3 in amino acids: CASSLGSNYGYTF. For the CDR3, the DNA is TGTGCCAGCAGCTTGGGCAGCAACTATGGCTACACCTTC.

This clone occurred a few times. This CDR3 is CASAPSTGNYGYTF. The CDR3 region has the DNA TGTGCCAGTGCACCTTCGACGGGGAACTATGGCTACACCTTC. The V and J genes are TRBV19 and TRBJ1-2; D is unresolved. Trimming removed 8 bases at V and 2 bases at J, with 15 bases between. Germline CDR1 reads LNHDA; CDR2 reads SQIVND (reference sequence). The CDR3 totals 14 residues.

The chain is built from TRBV6-5 and TRBJ1-5, with TRBD1 matching over 7 bases. The J segment lost 4 bases and the V segment lost 8 bases, leaving 2 bases of the junction unmatched. This CDR3 region has 12 residues. CDR1 is MNHEY and CDR2 is SVGAGI in the germline V gene. The CDR3 bases are TGTGCCAGCCGGGACAGTAATCAGCCCCAGCATTTT. Translation: CASRDSNQPQHF.

In its sample, this clone was seen a few times. The rearrangement joins TRBV6-1 to TRBJ2-1; 7 bases align to TRBD2. Trimming took 2 bases from V and 2 from J; bases not matched to a gene: 3. The CDR3 contains 15 residues. Looked up from germline, CDR1 is MNHNS and CDR2 is SASEGT. CDR3 protein: CASSERGEAYNEQFF. In DNA form, the CDR3 reads TGTGCCAGCAGTGAACGGGGGGAGGCCTACAATGAGCAGTTCTTC.

V usage is TRBV29-1 and J usage is TRBJ2-7; D is undetermined. The germline V gene has CDR1 SQVTM and CDR2 ANQGSEA. The V and J ends lost 7 bases and 6 bases respectively, with 16 bases between them. The CDR3 sequence is 12 residues long. This chain's CDR3 is CSARLNPSEQYF. The CDR3 nucleotides read TGCAGCGCCCGACTCAACCCCTCCGAGCAGTACTTC.

This chain uses TRBV24-1 with TRBJ2-3; 12 bases align to TRBD1. This CDR3 contains 14 residues. In germline, CDR1 is KGHDR, CDR2 SFDVKD. The CDR3 DNA follows: TGTGCGATCGCCGGGACAGGGGGCGAAGATACGCAGTATTTT. Translating it yields CAIAGTGGEDTQYF.

The CDR3: CASSSNPGQGTYEQYF. The CDR3, as DNA: TGTGCCAGCAGCTCTAACCCCGGACAGGGGACCTACGAGCAGTACTTC. The chain links TRBV5-5 to TRBJ2-7; 9 nucleotides agree with TRBD1. Germline V lookup: CDR1 SGHKS, CDR2 YYEKEE (reference sequence). This CDR3 is 16 amino acids long. The J segment lost 2 bases and the V segment lost 3 bases, leaving 9 bases of the junction unmatched.

V is TRBV11-3 and J is TRBJ2-2, with D possibly matching TRBD1 (6 bases). Germline CDR1 SGHNT, CDR2 YENEEA. Trimming shortened V by 5 bases and J by 5 bases, and 12 bases separated the two germline ends. This CDR3 contains 14 residues. The CDR3 DNA reads as TGTGCCAGCAGCGTAATACAGGGTACCGGGGAGCTGTTTTTT. Translated, it gives CASSVIQGTGELFF. The variable domain in full, completed from reference TRBV11-3 and TRBJ2-2, reads EAGVVQSPRYKIIEKKQPVAFWCNPISGHNTLYWYLQNLGQGPELLIRYENEEAVDDSQLPKDRFSAERLKGVDSTLKIQPAELGDSAVYLCASSVIQGTGELFFGEGSRLTVL.

This chain connects TRBV9 to TRBJ2-2, with D possibly TRBD2 on 5 matching bases. The V gene lost 3 bases and the J gene lost 1 base, with 13 bases spanning the gap. Looked up from germline, CDR1 is SGDLS and CDR2 is YYNGEE. The CDR3 runs to 16 residues. In DNA, the CDR3 is TGTGCCAGCAGCGCGGAAGTTCGGGAGAACACCGGGGAGCTGTTTTTT. Translating gives CASSAEVRENTGELFF.

This rearrangement joins TRBV28 to TRBJ1-2; D is possibly TRBD1 (6 bases). Trimming took off 5 bases at V and 8 bases at J, with 18 bases between the two ends. Germline V gives CDR1 MDHEN, CDR2 SYDVKM. The CDR3 runs 14 residues. CDR3 region: CASSPLEGVGGYTF. CDR3 DNA: TGTGCCAGCAGTCCCCTCGAGGGGGTCGGGGGCTACACCTTC.

This chain connects TRBV6-1 to TRBJ2-5, with 9 bases fitting TRBD1. This CDR3 comprises 15 residues. V was pared by 3 bases and J by 3 bases, with 5 bases of the junction left unmatched. Germline CDR1 reads MNHNS; CDR2 reads SASEGT. CDR3 loop: CASSDRRDREETQYF. CDR3 DNA: TGTGCCAGCAGTGATCGCCGGGACAGGGAAGAGACCCAGTACTTC.

The rearrangement joins TRBV13 to TRBJ2-5, with 11 bases aligning to TRBD1. CDR3 size: 14 residues. CDR1 is PRHDT and CDR2 is FYEKMQ in the germline V gene (reference sequence). V dropped 4 bases and J dropped 6; count of bases not matched to a gene: 4. CDR3 protein: CASSWTGGVKTQYF. CDR3 in DNA: TGTGCCAGCAGCTGGACAGGGGGCGTGAAGACCCAGTACTTC.

This chain connects TRBV12-3 or TRBV12-4 to TRBJ1-1; 7 bases align to TRBD1. V gave up 4 bases and J gave up 11 bases; unmatched junction bases: 4. This CDR3 contains 11 residues. The CDR3 loop is CASSSQGTAFF. The CDR3 region has the DNA TGTGCCAGCAGTTCACAGGGGACGGCTTTCTTT.

The chain joins TRBV5-1 to TRBJ1-1; D unresolved. Trimming removed 1 base at V and 5 bases at J, with 21 bases between. This CDR3 is 17 amino acids long. CDR1 is SGHRS, CDR2 YFSETQ, per germline. The chain's CDR3 is CASSLNFRSEGWTEAFF. The CDR3 DNA is TGCGCCAGCAGCTTGAATTTTCGGTCGGAGGGATGGACTGAAGCTTTCTTT.